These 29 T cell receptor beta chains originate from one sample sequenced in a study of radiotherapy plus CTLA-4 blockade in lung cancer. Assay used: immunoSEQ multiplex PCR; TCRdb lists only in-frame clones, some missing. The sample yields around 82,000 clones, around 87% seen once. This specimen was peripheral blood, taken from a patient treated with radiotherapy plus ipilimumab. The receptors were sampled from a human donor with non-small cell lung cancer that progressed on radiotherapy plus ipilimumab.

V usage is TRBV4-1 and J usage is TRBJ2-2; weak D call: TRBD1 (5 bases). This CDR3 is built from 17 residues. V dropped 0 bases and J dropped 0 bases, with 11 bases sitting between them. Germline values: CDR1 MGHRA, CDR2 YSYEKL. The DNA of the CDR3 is TGCGCCAGCAGCCAAGATTCCGGCAGGGCGAACACCGGGGAGCTGTTTTTT. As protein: CASSQDSGRANTGELFF.

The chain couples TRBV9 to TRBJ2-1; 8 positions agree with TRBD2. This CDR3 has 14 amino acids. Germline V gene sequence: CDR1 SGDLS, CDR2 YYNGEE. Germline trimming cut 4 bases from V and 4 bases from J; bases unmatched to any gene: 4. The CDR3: CASSPTSGYNEQFF. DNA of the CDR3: TGTGCCAGCAGCCCTACTAGCGGATACAATGAGCAGTTCTTC.

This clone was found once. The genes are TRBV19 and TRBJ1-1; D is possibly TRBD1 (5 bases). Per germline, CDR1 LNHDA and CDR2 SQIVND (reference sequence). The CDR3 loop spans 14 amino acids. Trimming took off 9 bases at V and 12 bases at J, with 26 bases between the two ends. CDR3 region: CASTTNPNRPQTFF. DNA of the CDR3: TGTGCCAGCACCACCAACCCGAACAGGCCACAAACTTTCTTT.

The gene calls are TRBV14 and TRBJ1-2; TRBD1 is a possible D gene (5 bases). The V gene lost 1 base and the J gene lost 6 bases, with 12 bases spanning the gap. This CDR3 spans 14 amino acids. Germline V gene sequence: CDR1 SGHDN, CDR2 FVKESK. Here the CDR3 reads CASSQGQGGDGYTF. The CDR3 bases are TGTGCCAGCAGCCAAGGCCAGGGAGGGGATGGCTACACCTTC.

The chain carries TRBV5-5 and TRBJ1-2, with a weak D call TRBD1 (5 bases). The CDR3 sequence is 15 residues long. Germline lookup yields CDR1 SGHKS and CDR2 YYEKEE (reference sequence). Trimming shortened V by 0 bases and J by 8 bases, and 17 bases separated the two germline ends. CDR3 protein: CASSLGDPLSGGYTF. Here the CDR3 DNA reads TGTGCCAGCAGCTTGGGGGACCCTTTATCTGGAGGCTACACCTTC.

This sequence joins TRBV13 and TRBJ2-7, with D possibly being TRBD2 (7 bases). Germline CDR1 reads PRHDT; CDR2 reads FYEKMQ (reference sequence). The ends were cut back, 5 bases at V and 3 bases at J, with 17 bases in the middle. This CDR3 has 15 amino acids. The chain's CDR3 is CASSHTGRGIYEQYF. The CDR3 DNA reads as TGTGCCAGCAGCCATACGGGGAGGGGGATCTACGAGCAGTACTTC.

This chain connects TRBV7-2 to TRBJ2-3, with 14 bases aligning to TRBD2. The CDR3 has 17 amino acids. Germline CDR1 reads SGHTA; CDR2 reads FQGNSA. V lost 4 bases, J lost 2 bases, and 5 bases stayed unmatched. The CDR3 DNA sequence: TGTGCCAGCAGCTCCCGACTAGCGGGGGGGAACACAGATACGCAGTATTTT. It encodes CASSSRLAGGNTDTQYF.

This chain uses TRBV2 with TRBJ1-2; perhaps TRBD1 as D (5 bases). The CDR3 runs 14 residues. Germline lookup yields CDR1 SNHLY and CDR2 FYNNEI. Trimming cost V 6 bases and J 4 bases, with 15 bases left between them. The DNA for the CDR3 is TGTGCCAGCAGCCTCAGGGCCATCGGCTATGGCTACACCTTC. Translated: CASSLRAIGYGYTF.

The DNA for the CDR3 is TGTGCCAGCTCACTCAACTGGGGAGGGGCAGATACGCAGTATTTT. Its translation: CASSLNWGGADTQYF. The chain joins TRBV18 to TRBJ2-3; 7 bases are shared with TRBD2. This CDR3 has 15 amino acids. The V and J ends lost 4 bases and 4 bases, in that order; junction bases with no gene match: 8. Germline assignment: CDR1 KGHSH and CDR2 LQKENI.

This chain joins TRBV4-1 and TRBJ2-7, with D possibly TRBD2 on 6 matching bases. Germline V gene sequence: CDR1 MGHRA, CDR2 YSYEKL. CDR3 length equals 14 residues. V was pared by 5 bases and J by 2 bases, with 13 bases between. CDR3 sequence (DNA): TGCGCCAGCAGCTCCGGAGGGGTCGCCTACGAGCAGTACTTC. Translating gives CASSSGGVAYEQYF.

The DNA for the CDR3 is TGTGCCTGGAGAAGAACTGACTACACTGAAGCTTTCTTT. This codes for CAWRRTDYTEAFF. The genes are TRBV30 and TRBJ1-1; D ambiguous. This CDR3 contains 13 residues. Germline V gene data show CDR1 as GTSNPN and CDR2 as SVGIG (reference sequence). Trimming left V 3 bases short and J 3 bases short, with 11 bases between.

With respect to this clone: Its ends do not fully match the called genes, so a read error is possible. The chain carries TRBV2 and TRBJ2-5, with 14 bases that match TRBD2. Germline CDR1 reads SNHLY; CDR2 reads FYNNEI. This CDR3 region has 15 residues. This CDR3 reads CASTRLAGGQGTQYF. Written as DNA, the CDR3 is TGTGCCAGCACCAGACTAGCGGGGGGGCAAGGGACCCAGTACTTC.

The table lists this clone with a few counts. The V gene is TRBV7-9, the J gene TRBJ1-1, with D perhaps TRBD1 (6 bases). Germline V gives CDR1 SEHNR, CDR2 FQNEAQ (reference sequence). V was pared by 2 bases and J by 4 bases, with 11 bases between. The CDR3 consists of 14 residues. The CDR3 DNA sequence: TGTGCCAGCAGCTTAAACAGGGTGAGCACTGAAGCTTTCTTT. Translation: CASSLNRVSTEAFF.

The CDR3 here is CASRVTGTGNTEAFF. As DNA, the CDR3 is TGTGCCAGTAGGGTAACCGGGACAGGGAACACTGAAGCTTTCTTT. This chain links TRBV19 with TRBJ1-1, with 8 bases aligning to TRBD1. J was trimmed by 1 base and V by 6 bases; bases with no gene match: 7. The CDR3 spans 15 residues. The germline CDR1 and CDR2 sequences are LNHDA and SQIVND (reference sequence). Using reference TRBV19 and TRBJ1-1 for the parts outside the CDR3, the full variable domain is DGGITQSPKYLFRKEGQNVTLSCEQNLNHDAMYWYRQDPGQGLRLIYYSQIVNDFQKGDIAEGYSVSREKKESFPLTVTSAQKNPTAFYLCASRVTGTGNTEAFFGQGTRLTVV.

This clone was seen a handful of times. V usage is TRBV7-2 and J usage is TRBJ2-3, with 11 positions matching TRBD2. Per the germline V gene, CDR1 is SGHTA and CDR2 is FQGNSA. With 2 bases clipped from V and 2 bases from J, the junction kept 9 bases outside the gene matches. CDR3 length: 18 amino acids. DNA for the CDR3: TGTGCCAGCAGCTTACGGTCTAGCGGGGGGTTGATCACAGATACGCAGTATTTT. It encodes CASSLRSSGGLITDTQYF.

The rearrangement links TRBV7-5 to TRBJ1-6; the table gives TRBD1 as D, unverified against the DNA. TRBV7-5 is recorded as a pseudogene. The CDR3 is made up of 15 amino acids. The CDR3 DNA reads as TGTGTCAGAAGCACCGGACAGGGGTATAATTCACCCCTCCACTTT. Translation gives CVRSTGQGYNSPLHF.

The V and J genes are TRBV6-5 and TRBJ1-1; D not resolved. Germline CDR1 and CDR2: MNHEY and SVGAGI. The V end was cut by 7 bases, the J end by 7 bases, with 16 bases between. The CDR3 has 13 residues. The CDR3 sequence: CASTNDKGYEAFF. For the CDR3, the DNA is TGTGCCAGCACCAATGACAAGGGATATGAAGCTTTCTTT.

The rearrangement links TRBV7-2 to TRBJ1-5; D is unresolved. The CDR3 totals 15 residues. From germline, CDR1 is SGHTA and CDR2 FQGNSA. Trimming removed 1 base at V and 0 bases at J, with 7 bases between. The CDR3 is CASSLEGYSNQPQHF. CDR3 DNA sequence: TGTGCCAGCAGCTTAGAGGGATATAGCAATCAGCCCCAGCATTTT.

The CDR3 sequence is CASSLSGSTATYEQYF. The CDR3, as DNA: TGTGCCAGCAGTCTAAGCGGGAGTACGGCAACCTACGAGCAGTACTTC. This chain uses TRBV6-6 with TRBJ2-7; 8 nucleotides line up with TRBD2. CDR1 and CDR2 from the germline V gene are MNHNY and SVGAGI (reference sequence). CDR3 length: 16 residues. J lost 2 bases, V lost 5 bases, and 11 bases had no gene match.

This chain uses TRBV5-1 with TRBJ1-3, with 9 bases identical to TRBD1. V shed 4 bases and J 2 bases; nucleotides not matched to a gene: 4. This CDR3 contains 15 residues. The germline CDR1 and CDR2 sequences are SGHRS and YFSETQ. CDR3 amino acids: CASSPQGAAGNTIYF. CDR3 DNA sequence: TGCGCCAGCAGCCCACAGGGGGCAGCTGGAAACACCATATATTTT.

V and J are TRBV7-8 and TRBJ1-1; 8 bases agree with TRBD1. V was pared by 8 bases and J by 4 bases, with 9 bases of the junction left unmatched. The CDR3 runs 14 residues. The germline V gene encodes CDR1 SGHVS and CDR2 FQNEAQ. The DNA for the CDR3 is TGTGCCAGCTCCTTGGACAGGGTGGGCACTGAAGCTTTCTTT. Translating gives CASSLDRVGTEAFF.

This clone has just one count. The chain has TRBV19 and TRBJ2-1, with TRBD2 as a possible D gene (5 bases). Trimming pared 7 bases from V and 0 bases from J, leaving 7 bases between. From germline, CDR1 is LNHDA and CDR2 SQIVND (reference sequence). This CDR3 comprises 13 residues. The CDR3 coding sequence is TGTGCCAGTAATGCGGGCTCCTACAATGAGCAGTTCTTC. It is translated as CASNAGSYNEQFF.

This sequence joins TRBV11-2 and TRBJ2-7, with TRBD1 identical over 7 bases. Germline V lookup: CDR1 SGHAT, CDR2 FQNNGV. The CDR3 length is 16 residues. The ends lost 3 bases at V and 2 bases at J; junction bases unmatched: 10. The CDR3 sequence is CASSFIDREGPYEQYF. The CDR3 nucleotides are TGTGCCAGCAGCTTCATCGACAGGGAAGGGCCCTACGAGCAGTACTTC.

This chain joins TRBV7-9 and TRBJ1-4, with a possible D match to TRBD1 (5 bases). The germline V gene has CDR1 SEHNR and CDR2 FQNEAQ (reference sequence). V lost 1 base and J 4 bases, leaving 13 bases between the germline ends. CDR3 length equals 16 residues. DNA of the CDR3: TGTGCCAGCAGCTTAGAGGCGGGACGGGTTAATGAAAAACTGTTTTTT. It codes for CASSLEAGRVNEKLFF.

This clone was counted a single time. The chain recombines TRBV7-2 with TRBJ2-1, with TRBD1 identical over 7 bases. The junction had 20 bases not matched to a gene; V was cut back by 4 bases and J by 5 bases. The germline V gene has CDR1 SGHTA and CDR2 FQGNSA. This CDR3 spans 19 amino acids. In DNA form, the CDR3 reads TGTGCCAGCAGCTATTTTCGTTCCCGCGTAGGGGACAGCCACAATGAGCAGTTCTTC. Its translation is CASSYFRSRVGDSHNEQFF.

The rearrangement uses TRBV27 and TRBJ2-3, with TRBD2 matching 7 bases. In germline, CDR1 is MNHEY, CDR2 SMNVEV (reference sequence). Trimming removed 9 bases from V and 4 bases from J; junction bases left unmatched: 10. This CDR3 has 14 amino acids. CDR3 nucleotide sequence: TGTGCCAGAAGTCGCGGGAGCGGCCCAGATACGCAGTATTTT. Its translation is CARSRGSGPDTQYF.

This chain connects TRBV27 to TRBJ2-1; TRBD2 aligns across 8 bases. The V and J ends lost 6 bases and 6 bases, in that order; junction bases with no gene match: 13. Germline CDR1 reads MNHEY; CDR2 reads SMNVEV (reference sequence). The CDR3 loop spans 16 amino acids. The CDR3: CASSHGGARVVNEQFF. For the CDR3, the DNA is TGTGCCAGCAGCCACGGGGGGGCGCGGGTGGTCAATGAGCAGTTCTTC.

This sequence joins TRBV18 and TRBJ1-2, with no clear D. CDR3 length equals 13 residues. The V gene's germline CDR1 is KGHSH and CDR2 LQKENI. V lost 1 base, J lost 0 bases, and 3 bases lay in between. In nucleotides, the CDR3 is TGTGCCAGCTCACCACTTCCTAACTATGGCTACACCTTC. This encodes CASSPLPNYGYTF.

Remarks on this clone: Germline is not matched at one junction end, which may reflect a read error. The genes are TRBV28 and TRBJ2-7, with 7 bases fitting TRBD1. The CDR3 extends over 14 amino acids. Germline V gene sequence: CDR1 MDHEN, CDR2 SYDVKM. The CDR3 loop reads CASSWAGTALPQDF. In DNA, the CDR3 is TGTGCCAGCAGTTGGGCCGGGACAGCCCTACCGCAGGACTTC.